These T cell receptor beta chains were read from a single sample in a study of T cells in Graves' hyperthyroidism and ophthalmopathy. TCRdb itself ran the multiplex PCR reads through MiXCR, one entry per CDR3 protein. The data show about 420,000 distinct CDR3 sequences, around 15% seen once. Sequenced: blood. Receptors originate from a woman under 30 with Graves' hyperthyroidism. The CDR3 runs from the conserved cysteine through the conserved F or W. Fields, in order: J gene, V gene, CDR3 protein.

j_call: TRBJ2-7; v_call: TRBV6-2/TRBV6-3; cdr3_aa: CPSTDTYEQYF
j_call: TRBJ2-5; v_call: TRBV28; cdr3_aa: CASRSRGRETQYF
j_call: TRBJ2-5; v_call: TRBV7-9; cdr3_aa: CASSLSSGDGETQYF
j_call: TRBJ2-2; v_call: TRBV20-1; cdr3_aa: CSARGDSPGELFF
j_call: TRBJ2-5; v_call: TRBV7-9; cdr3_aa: CASSLEQVTAKETQCF
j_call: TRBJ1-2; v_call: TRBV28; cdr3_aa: CASSWTGGQGYTF
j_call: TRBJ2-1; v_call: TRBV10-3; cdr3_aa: CAIRATSGRANEQFF
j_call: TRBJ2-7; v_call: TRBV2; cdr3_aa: CASSEVTDRTEQYF
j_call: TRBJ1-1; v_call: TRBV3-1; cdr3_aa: CASRTVGNTEAFF
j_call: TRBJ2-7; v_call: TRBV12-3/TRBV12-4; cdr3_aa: CASSFSTSYEQYF
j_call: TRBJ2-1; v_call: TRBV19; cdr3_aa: CASSIPPGLAYNEQFF
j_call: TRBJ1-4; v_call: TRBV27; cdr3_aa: CASSLEQGGPTNEKLFF
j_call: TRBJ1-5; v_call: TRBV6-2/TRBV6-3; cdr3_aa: CASSQGMPQHF
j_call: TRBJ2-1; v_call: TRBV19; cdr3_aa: CAGSIDVAGGPYNEQFF
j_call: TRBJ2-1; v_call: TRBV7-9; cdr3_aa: CASSLVAGEQFF
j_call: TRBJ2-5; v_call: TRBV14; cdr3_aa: CASSQDPGGGGETQYF
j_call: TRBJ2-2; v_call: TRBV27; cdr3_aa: CASSLRGGGNTGELFF
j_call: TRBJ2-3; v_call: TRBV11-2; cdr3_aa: CASSTPTTEGDDTQYF
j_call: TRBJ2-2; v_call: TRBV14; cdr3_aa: CASSPRGQGLFF
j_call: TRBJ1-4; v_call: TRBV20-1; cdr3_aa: CSARDGRDREEKLFF
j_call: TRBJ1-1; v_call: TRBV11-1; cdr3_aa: CASSRRTDNAEAFF
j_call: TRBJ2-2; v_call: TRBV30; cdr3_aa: CAWRRGTGELFF
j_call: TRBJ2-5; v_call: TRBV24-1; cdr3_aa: CATSDLETGFGETQYF